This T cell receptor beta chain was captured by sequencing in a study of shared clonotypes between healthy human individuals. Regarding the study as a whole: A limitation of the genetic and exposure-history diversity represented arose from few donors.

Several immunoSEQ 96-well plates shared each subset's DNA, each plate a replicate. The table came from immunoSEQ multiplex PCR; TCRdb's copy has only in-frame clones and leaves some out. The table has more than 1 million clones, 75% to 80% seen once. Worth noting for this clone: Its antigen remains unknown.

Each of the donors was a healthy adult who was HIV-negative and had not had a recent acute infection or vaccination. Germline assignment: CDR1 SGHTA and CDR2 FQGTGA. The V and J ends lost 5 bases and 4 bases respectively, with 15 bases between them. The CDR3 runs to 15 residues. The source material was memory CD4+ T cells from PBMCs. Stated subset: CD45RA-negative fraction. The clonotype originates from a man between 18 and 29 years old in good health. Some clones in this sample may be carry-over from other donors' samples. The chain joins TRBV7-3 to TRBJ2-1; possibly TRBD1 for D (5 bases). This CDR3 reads CASSQQEGNYNEQFF. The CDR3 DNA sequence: TGTGCCAGCAGCCAACAGGAAGGGAATTACAATGAGCAGTTCTTC.